This T cell receptor (beta chain) was identified in a study of OX40 agonist ivuxolimab in advanced cancers. Study results and caveats: The CD4+ and CD8+ T cells in the blood had expanded clonally by week 6 at 0.1 to 3.0 mg/kg.

Profiled with immunoSEQ multiplex PCR; TCRdb holds only in-frame clones, not every one. The repertoire consists of 70,000 to 95,000 clones, with about 83% occurring once and the leading ten covering about 0.76%. The CDR3 is made up of 16 amino acids. Trimming took off 6 bases at V and 5 bases at J, with 19 bases between the two ends. CDR1 is SNHLY, CDR2 FYNNEI, per germline. Worth noting for this clone: Its target is not known.

The receptor's source is an adult with an advanced solid tumor such as melanoma, head and neck, liver or kidney cancer. The sample was CD4+ or CD8+ T cells sorted from blood, taken in a trial of the OX40 agonist ivuxolimab. The J gene is TRBJ2-2, the V gene TRBV2; either TRBD1 or TRBD2 may fit D (7 bases each). The CDR3 spells CASRPPGGEVTGELFF. CDR3 DNA sequence: TGTGCCAGCAGACCTCCAGGGGGGGAGGTGACCGGGGAGCTGTTTTTT.